This TCR beta chain derives from a study of shared clonotypes between healthy human individuals. Study details: Three CD4 naive, three CD4 memory, two CD8 naive and one CD8 memory plate were used per donor.

The input for sorted-subset replicate PCRs was 200 ng DNA, 25,000 to 30,000 T cell genomes. Libraries were prepared by immunoSEQ multiplex PCR; TCRdb keeps only in-frame clonotypes and omits some of them. The data contain a few million clones, about 93% of them seen just once; the ten biggest clones take up around 1.8%. Positive CCR7 selection of CD45RO-negative cells yielded the naive CD8 cells, and terminally differentiated effector memory CD45RA+ cells were excluded. All donors were Caucasian adults living in Nashville, Tennessee. V gave up 5 bases and J gave up 6 bases, with 5 bases separating them. There are 10 residues in the CDR3. Germline assignment: CDR1 SQVTM and CDR2 ANQGSEA.

The chain carries TRBV29-1 and TRBJ2-1; D remains unclear. The receptor was isolated from a man aged 18-30 years in good health. Some clones in this sample may be carry-over from other donors' samples. Sequences were obtained from naive CD8+ T cells from PBMCs. This CDR3 is CSVNPNEQFF. The CDR3 region has the DNA TGCAGCGTTAACCCCAATGAGCAGTTCTTC.